Presented here are 10 T cell receptor beta chains from one specimen sequenced in a study of cytomegalovirus exposure and HLA in healthy donors. Both 60 Vbeta primers and 13 Jbeta primers went into the PCR. The data were produced by immunoSEQ multiplex PCR, yet TCRdb's version contains in-frame clones alone and is incomplete. There are roughly 150,000 clones in the sample; 75% to 80% occur only once, and roughly 0.68% lies in the top ten. The sequenced sample consisted of PBMCs. Every receptor here comes from a male donor in good health and CMV-seronegative.

The rearrangement joins TRBV5-6 to TRBJ1-4; D not certain. Germline V gene data show CDR1 as SGHDT and CDR2 as YYEEEE. The CDR3 length is 13 residues. V lost 4 bases and J lost 3, with 7 bases in between. The CDR3 DNA reads as TGTGCCAGCAGCCAGCGTCCTAATGAAAAACTGTTTTTT. It codes for CASSQRPNEKLFF.

The genes are TRBV11-2 and TRBJ2-7; D might be TRBD2 (7 bases). The CDR3 is 15 amino acids. Germline CDR1 is SGHAT and CDR2 is FQNNGV. Deletions cut 3 bases from V and 0 bases from J, with 12 bases between. As DNA, the CDR3 is TGTGCCAGCAGCTTCCGGCGGGGGCACTCCTACGAGCAGTACTTC. It codes for CASSFRRGHSYEQYF. Full variable domain (remainder filled in from reference TRBV11-2 and TRBJ2-7): EAGVAQSPRYKIIEKRQSVAFWCNPISGHATLYWYQQILGQGPKLLIQFQNNGVVDDSQLPKDRFSAERLKGVDSTLKIQPAKLEDSAVYLCASSFRRGHSYEQYFGPGTRLTVT.

This chain joins TRBV19 and TRBJ2-1; D unresolved. Germline loops: CDR1 LNHDA, CDR2 SQIVND (reference sequence). The CDR3 consists of 15 residues. Trimming removed 3 bases at V and 0 bases at J, with 9 bases between. For the CDR3, the DNA is TGTGCCAGTAGTATGCCCCACAACTCCTACAATGAGCAGTTCTTC. Its protein is CASSMPHNSYNEQFF.

This clone was seen once. The chain employs TRBV7-7 and TRBJ2-2; 11 nucleotides line up with TRBD2. The length of the CDR3 is 18 residues. Germline assignment: CDR1 SSHAT and CDR2 FNYEAQ (reference sequence). Losses at the gene ends were 2 bases for V and 6 bases for J; bases not matched to a gene: 11. The CDR3: CASSLSRGLAGGPGELFF. CDR3 bases: TGTGCCAGCAGCTTATCTCGGGGGCTAGCGGGAGGACCCGGGGAGCTGTTTTTT.

This sequence joins TRBV18 and TRBJ2-7; D remains ambiguous. Between the trimmed V and J ends, which lost 3 bases and 2 bases, there was a span of 11 bases. The CDR3 is made up of 14 amino acids. Germline V gives CDR1 KGHSH, CDR2 LQKENI. The CDR3 is CASSPSERPYEQYF. The CDR3 DNA is TGTGCCAGCTCACCTTCAGAACGCCCCTACGAGCAGTACTTC.

The genes are TRBV9 and TRBJ1-3, with no clear D. The V end lost 0 bases, the J end lost 4 bases, and 11 bases lay between the germline ends. The CDR3 has 15 amino acids. Germline CDR1 reads SGDLS; CDR2 reads YYNGEE. CDR3 DNA: TGTGCCAGCAGCGTAGTCCGGGTGCTGGGAAACACCATATATTTT. Protein sequence: CASSVVRVLGNTIYF.

The chain employs TRBV5-4 and TRBJ2-3; D not certain. The V gene lost 0 bases and the J gene lost 4 bases, with 9 bases spanning the gap. This CDR3 has 14 residues. Per the germline V gene, CDR1 is SGHNT and CDR2 is YYREEE (reference sequence). In DNA form, the CDR3 reads TGTGCCAGCAGCTTGGGGCAAATGGCAGATACGCAGTATTTT. Encoded protein: CASSLGQMADTQYF.

This chain connects TRBV12-5 to TRBJ2-3; TRBD2 is a possible D gene (5 bases). This CDR3 has 15 amino acids. Germline V gene sequence: CDR1 LGHNT, CDR2 FRNRAP. V lost 1 base to trimming and J lost 5 bases, with 13 bases between them. As DNA, the CDR3 is TGTGCTAGTGGTTTGGATACCGGACTCGGAGATACGCAGTATTTT. This encodes CASGLDTGLGDTQYF.

This clone came up a few times. V usage is TRBV30 and J usage is TRBJ1-2; no clear D gene. Looked up from germline, CDR1 is GTSNPN and CDR2 is SVGIG (reference sequence). The V and J ends lost 3 bases and 0 bases respectively, with 8 bases between them. CDR3 size: 13 residues. CDR3 protein: CAWRPGANYGYTF. The CDR3 bases are TGTGCCTGGAGACCGGGAGCTAACTATGGCTACACCTTC.

The chain recombines TRBV18 with TRBJ1-2; D not resolved. The CDR3 is 14 amino acids. The ends were cut back, 1 base at V and 0 bases at J, with 6 bases in the middle. Germline V CDR1 and CDR2: KGHSH, LQKENI. The CDR3 protein is CASSPLATNYGYTF. DNA for the CDR3: TGTGCCAGCTCACCACTCGCGACTAACTATGGCTACACCTTC.